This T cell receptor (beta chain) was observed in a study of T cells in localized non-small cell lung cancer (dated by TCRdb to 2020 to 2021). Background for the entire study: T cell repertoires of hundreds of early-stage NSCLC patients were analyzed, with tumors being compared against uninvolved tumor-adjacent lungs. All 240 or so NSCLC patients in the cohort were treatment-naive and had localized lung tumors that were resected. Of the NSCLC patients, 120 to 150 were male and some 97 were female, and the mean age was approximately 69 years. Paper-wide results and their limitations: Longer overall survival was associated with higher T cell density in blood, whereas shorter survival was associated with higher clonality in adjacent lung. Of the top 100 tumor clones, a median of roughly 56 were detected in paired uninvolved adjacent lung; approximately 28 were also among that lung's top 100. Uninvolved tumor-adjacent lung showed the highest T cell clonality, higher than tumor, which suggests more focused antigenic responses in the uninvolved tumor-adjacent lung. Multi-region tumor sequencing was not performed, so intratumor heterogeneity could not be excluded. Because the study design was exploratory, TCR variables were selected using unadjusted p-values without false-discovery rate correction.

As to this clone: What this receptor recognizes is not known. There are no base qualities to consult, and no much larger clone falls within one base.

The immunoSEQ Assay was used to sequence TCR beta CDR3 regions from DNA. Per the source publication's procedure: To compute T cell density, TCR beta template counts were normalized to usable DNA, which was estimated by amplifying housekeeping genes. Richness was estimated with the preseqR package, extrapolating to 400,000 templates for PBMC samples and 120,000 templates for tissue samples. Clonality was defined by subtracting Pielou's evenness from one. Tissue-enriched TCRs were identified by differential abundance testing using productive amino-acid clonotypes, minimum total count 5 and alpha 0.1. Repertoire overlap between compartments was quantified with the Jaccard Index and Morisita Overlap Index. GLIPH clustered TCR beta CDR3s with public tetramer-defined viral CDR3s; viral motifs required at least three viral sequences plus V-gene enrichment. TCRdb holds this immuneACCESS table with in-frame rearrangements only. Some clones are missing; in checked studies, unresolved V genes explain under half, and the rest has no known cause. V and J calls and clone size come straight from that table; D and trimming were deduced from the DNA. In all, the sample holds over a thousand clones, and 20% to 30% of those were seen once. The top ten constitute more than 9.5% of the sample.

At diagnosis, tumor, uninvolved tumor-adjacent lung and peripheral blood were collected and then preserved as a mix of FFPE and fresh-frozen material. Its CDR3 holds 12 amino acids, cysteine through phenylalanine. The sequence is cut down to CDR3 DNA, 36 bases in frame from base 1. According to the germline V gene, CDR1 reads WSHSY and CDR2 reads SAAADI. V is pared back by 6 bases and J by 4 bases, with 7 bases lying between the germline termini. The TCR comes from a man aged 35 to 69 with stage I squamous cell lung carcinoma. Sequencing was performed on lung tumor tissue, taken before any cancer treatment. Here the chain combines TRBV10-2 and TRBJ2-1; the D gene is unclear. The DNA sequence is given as TGCGCCAGCAGGAAGGCTTACAATGAGCAGTTCTTC. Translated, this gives CASRKAYNEQFF.